This passage covers 19 T cell receptor beta chains from one sample sequenced in a study of Tregs in tolerant kidney transplant recipients. Sequenced by immunoSEQ multiplex PCR; TCRdb stores in-frame clones only, minus some. Of about 240,000 clones detected, about 80% appear once; the ten largest clones hold about 0.64%. Material: CD4+ T cells from blood. The receptor set was obtained from a human donor in good health.

The chain links TRBV7-8 to TRBJ2-7; D gene ambiguous. The CDR3 loop spans 15 amino acids. CDR1 is SGHVS and CDR2 is FQNEAQ in the germline V gene. V lost 3 bases to trimming and J lost 2 bases, with 14 bases between them. Here the CDR3 DNA reads TGTGCCAGCAGCTTGGTCGTGGGTTTCGCCTACGAGCAGTACTTC. Its translation is CASSLVVGFAYEQYF. Full variable domain (missing parts from reference TRBV7-8 and TRBJ2-7): GAGVSQSPRYKVAKRGQDVALRCDPISGHVSLFWYQQALGQGPEFLTYFQNEAQLDKSGLPSDRFFAERPEGSVSTLKIQRTQQEDSAVYLCASSLVVGFAYEQYFGPGTRLTVT.

This clone was seen a few times. The J gene is TRBJ2-6, the V gene TRBV7-3; unclear D gene. Trimming took off 4 bases at V and 1 base at J, with 11 bases between the two ends. From germline, CDR1 is SGHTA and CDR2 FQGTGA. The CDR3 is 16 residues long. CDR3 sequence (DNA): TGTGCCAGCAGCTCCGCAGAAAGATCTGGGGCCAACGTCCTGACTTTC. Protein: CASSSAERSGANVLTF.

CDR3 protein: CASSLGLANTEAFF. The CDR3 region has the DNA TGTGCCAGCAGCTTAGGATTAGCGAACACTGAAGCTTTCTTT. The chain combines TRBV7-2 with TRBJ1-1; D is uncertain. V was cut by 1 base and J by 1 base, with 7 bases left in between. The CDR3 runs to 14 residues. Germline V gene data show CDR1 as SGHTA and CDR2 as FQGNSA.

The chain carries TRBV5-1 and TRBJ1-1; D gene uncertain. CDR1 and CDR2 from the germline V gene are SGHRS and YFSETQ. V was cut by 0 bases and J by 4 bases, with 16 bases left in between. The CDR3 spans 16 residues. Here the CDR3 DNA reads TGCGCCAGCAGCTTGGGAGGCGGGGATTGGGGCACTGAAGCTTTCTTT. This gives the protein CASSLGGGDWGTEAFF.

Concerning this clone itself: The junction departs from the called germline gene at one end, perhaps through a read error. J is TRBJ1-2 and V is TRBV2; D gene unclear. The CDR3 sequence is 12 residues long. The V gene's germline CDR1 is SNHLY and CDR2 FYNNEI. Here the CDR3 DNA reads TGTGCCAGCGGTGAAAGAACGCCTGGCTACACCTTC. It specifies CASGERTPGYTF.

The DNA of the CDR3 is TGCGCCAGCAGCCCGGGGACGGCGAACACTGAAGCTTTCTTT. It specifies CASSPGTANTEAFF. The gene calls are TRBV5-1 and TRBJ1-1, with D possibly TRBD1 on 5 matching bases. The CDR3 is 14 residues long. V lost 4 bases and J lost 1, with 11 bases in between. CDR1 and CDR2 from the germline V gene are SGHRS and YFSETQ.

This sequence joins TRBV18 and TRBJ1-1; a possible D gene is TRBD1 (6 bases). Trimming removed 2 bases from V and 4 bases from J, with 20 bases in between. The CDR3 is 17 residues long. In germline, CDR1 is KGHSH, CDR2 LQKENI. CDR3: CASSPRQMGQGSTEAFF. The CDR3 nucleotides are TGTGCCAGCTCACCAAGGCAGATGGGACAAGGGAGCACTGAAGCTTTCTTT.

The V and J genes are TRBV5-4 and TRBJ2-3; D call uncertain. Per the germline V gene, CDR1 is SGHNT and CDR2 is YYREEE (reference sequence). Trimming took 0 bases from V and 5 from J, leaving 10 bases between them. The CDR3 length is 14 residues. The CDR3 spells CASSLEARGDTQYF. In DNA form, the CDR3 reads TGTGCCAGCAGCTTGGAGGCTAGAGGAGATACGCAGTATTTT.

The V and J genes are TRBV6-5 and TRBJ2-1; TRBD1 matches 8 bases. CDR1 and CDR2 from the germline V gene are MNHEY and SVGAGI. Losses at the gene ends were 11 bases for V and 4 bases for J; bases not matched to a gene: 13. This CDR3 spans 15 amino acids. CDR3 sequence (DNA): TGTGCCTGCCGCCCCGACAGGGGCCTTTACAATGAGCAGTTCTTC. It codes for CACRPDRGLYNEQFF.

The chain uses TRBV11-2 and TRBJ2-2; D is possibly TRBD2 (5 bases). The V end was cut by 6 bases, the J end by 6 bases, with 20 bases between. Germline CDR1 is SGHAT and CDR2 is FQNNGV. The CDR3 spans 16 residues. The CDR3 DNA is TGTGCCAGCAGAAGGACCGGTACTAGGACGGCCGGGGAGCTGTTTTTT. It specifies CASRRTGTRTAGELFF. The entire variable domain, with the rest obtained from reference TRBV11-2 and TRBJ2-2, is as follows: EAGVAQSPRYKIIEKRQSVAFWCNPISGHATLYWYQQILGQGPKLLIQFQNNGVVDDSQLPKDRFSAERLKGVDSTLKIQPAKLEDSAVYLCASRRTGTRTAGELFFGEGSRLTVL.

The chain couples TRBV7-6 to TRBJ2-2; 7 bases align to TRBD2. The CDR3 spans 15 residues. The germline V gene has CDR1 SGHVS and CDR2 FNYEAQ. After removal of 2 bases from V and 4 bases from J, the junction contained 4 bases not matched to a gene. CDR3 amino acids: CASSLQLAGTGELFF. The DNA of the CDR3 is TGTGCCAGCAGCTTACAATTAGCGGGCACCGGGGAGCTGTTTTTT.

The chain employs TRBV7-9 and TRBJ2-7; D remains unclear. The CDR3 consists of 12 residues. V was clipped by 1 base and J by 4 bases, with 5 bases between them. From germline, CDR1 is SEHNR and CDR2 FQNEAQ (reference sequence). CDR3 region: CASSLVTYEQYF. In DNA form, the CDR3 reads TGTGCCAGCAGCTTAGTAACGTACGAGCAGTACTTC.

This clone showed up just once. The V gene is TRBV6-1, the J gene TRBJ2-1, with D possibly being TRBD1 (6 bases). The V and J ends lost 0 bases and 9 bases respectively, with 9 bases between them. This CDR3 has 13 amino acids. The germline CDR1 and CDR2 sequences are MNHNS and SASEGT. CDR3 sequence reads: CASSEAQGSEQFF. CDR3 DNA: TGTGCCAGCAGTGAAGCCCAGGGGAGTGAGCAGTTCTTC.

The rearrangement uses TRBV5-8 and TRBJ1-2; TRBD1 agrees at 8 bases. The CDR3 totals 17 residues. Germline loops: CDR1 SGHTS, CDR2 YDEGEE. The trim removed 1 base at V and 5 bases at J, leaving 13 bases unmatched. The CDR3 spells CASSLWFETGVYYGYTF. CDR3 bases: TGTGCCAGCAGCTTGTGGTTCGAGACAGGGGTCTATTATGGCTACACCTTC.

The V call is TRBV5-6, the J call TRBJ2-7; TRBD2 is a possible D gene (6 bases). There are 16 residues in the CDR3. Trimming took off 2 bases at V and 3 bases at J, with 18 bases between the two ends. Germline V gene data show CDR1 as SGHDT and CDR2 as YYEEEE. The CDR3 DNA reads as TGTGCCAGCAGCTTTGACTCGGGACTGGGAGACTACGAGCAGTACTTC. The encoded protein is CASSFDSGLGDYEQYF.

The rearrangement joins TRBV23-1 to TRBJ1-2; D is undetermined. TRBV23-1 is designated an ORF whose function remains uncertain. CDR3 size: 15 residues. The V end lost 0 bases, the J end lost 2 bases, and 10 bases lay between the germline ends. The CDR3 is CASSQSRGTNYGYTF. In DNA form, the CDR3 reads TGCGCCAGCAGTCAATCCCGGGGAACCAACTATGGCTACACCTTC.

This sequence joins TRBV9 and TRBJ2-5, with D perhaps assigned TRBD1 or TRBD2 (5 bases each). This CDR3 region has 15 residues. Trimming stripped 6 bases from V and 3 bases from J, with 18 bases between. Germline assignment: CDR1 SGDLS and CDR2 YYNGEE. The CDR3 DNA is TGTGCCAGCACCAGGGACGGCTTGGAGAAAGAGACCCAGTACTTC. As protein: CASTRDGLEKETQYF.

V gene TRBV11-3 combines with J gene TRBJ2-1; possibly TRBD1 for D (5 bases). Trimming cost V 4 bases and J 6 bases, with 10 bases left between them. There are 13 residues in the CDR3. Germline CDR1 is SGHNT and CDR2 is YENEEA. In nucleotides, the CDR3 is TGTGCCAGCAGCTCTGGACACCGCAATGAGCAGTTCTTC. This codes for CASSSGHRNEQFF.

The J gene is TRBJ2-3, the V gene TRBV27; the D gene is possibly TRBD1 (6 bases). The V gene's germline CDR1 is MNHEY and CDR2 SMNVEV (reference sequence). V was clipped by 5 bases and J by 3 bases, with 21 bases between them. The CDR3 covers 17 residues. CDR3 coding DNA: TGTGCCAGCAGTAACTCCCATGGACAGATCTTAACAGATACGCAGTATTTT. Its protein is CASSNSHGQILTDTQYF.